The 28 T cell receptor beta chains given below trace back to one sample, sequenced in a study of early T cells in non-severe SARS-CoV-2 infection. TCRdb re-derived calls from the 5' RACE reads in MiXCR, one entry per CDR3 protein. The profile shows 80,000 to 100,000 distinct CDR3 sequences, 13% to 15% of them singletons. The sequenced sample consisted of whole blood. Every receptor here comes from an adult who was a healthcare worker with PCR-confirmed SARS-CoV-2 infection or an uninfected control (not recorded which).

This clonotype appeared a few times. The CDR3 region is CASSLSSGANVLTF. CDR3 nucleotides: TGTGCCAGCAGTTTGAGCTCTGGGGCCAACGTCCTGACTTTC. The chain combines TRBV27 with TRBJ2-6; no clear D. Germline lookup yields CDR1 MNHEY and CDR2 SMNVEV (reference sequence). This CDR3 has 14 amino acids. The V gene lost 3 bases and the J gene lost 0 bases, with 3 bases spanning the gap.

This clonotype was seen more than once but under ten times. CDR3: CASRAITYQGQETQYF. The CDR3 DNA follows: TGTGCCAGCAGGGCTATAACCTATCAGGGGCAAGAGACCCAGTACTTC. This rearrangement joins TRBV6-1 to TRBJ2-5; D might be TRBD1 (6 bases). CDR1 MNHNS and CDR2 SASEGT come from the germline V gene. CDR3 size: 16 residues. V gave up 6 bases and J gave up 2 bases, with 19 bases separating them.

The gene calls are TRBV5-1 and TRBJ2-2, with D possibly called TRBD1 or TRBD2 (5 bases each). The CDR3 spans 16 residues. Trimming removed 1 base at V and 5 bases at J, with 15 bases between. Germline V CDR1 and CDR2: SGHRS, YFSETQ. CDR3 DNA sequence: TGCGCCAGCAGCTTGACCGGGACGACGGGTACCGGGGAGCTGTTTTTT. This encodes CASSLTGTTGTGELFF.

The chain carries TRBV29-1 and TRBJ2-1, with TRBD1 identical over 8 bases. The junction had 8 bases not matched to a gene; V was cut back by 4 bases and J by 6 bases. The CDR3 totals 14 residues. CDR1 SQVTM and CDR2 ANQGSEA come from the germline V gene. The CDR3 spells CSVARTGSSNEQFF. DNA of the CDR3: TGCAGCGTTGCCCGGACAGGGTCTTCCAATGAGCAGTTCTTC.

This sequence joins TRBV20-1 and TRBJ2-1; D gene ambiguous. The CDR3 is made up of 10 amino acids. Per the germline V gene, CDR1 is DFQATT and CDR2 is SNEGSKA (reference sequence). The germline V and J ends were trimmed by 5 bases and 6 bases, with 5 bases remaining between them. The CDR3 loop is CSAEVNEQFF. The CDR3 DNA reads TGCAGTGCTGAGGTCAATGAGCAGTTCTTC.

Only a few counts were recorded for this clonotype. V is TRBV27 and J is TRBJ2-1; D gene uncertain. This CDR3 has 10 residues. Trimming stripped 6 bases from V and 13 bases from J, with 10 bases between. The germline V gene encodes CDR1 MNHEY and CDR2 SMNVEV (reference sequence). The CDR3 region has the DNA TGTGCCAGCAGCCAAGGAATACAGTTCTTC. Translation gives CASSQGIQFF.

This clonotype came up a few times. This chain uses TRBV19 with TRBJ2-2; D is ambiguous. The V end lost 2 bases, the J end lost 0 bases, and 7 bases lay between the germline ends. CDR1 and CDR2 (germline): LNHDA, SQIVND (reference sequence). The CDR3 is made up of 15 amino acids. The CDR3 reads CASSISTTNTGELFF. Here the CDR3 DNA reads TGTGCCAGTAGTATATCTACCACGAACACCGGGGAGCTGTTTTTT.

The chain links TRBV18 to TRBJ2-6, with D perhaps matching TRBD1 or TRBD2 (5 bases each). The germline V and J ends were trimmed by 6 bases and 0 bases, with 18 bases remaining between them. The germline CDR1 and CDR2 sequences are KGHSH and LQKENI. The CDR3 is 18 amino acids. The DNA of the CDR3 is TGTGCCAGCTCTTACCGGAGGCAGGGTGGCTCTGGGGCCAACGTCCTGACTTTC. Protein sequence: CASSYRRQGGSGANVLTF.

This clonotype was detected ten times or more. The rearrangement uses TRBV18 and TRBJ1-1, with a tentative D call TRBD1 (5 bases). This CDR3 spans 14 amino acids. The V and J ends lost 0 bases and 5 bases respectively, with 10 bases between them. Germline assignment: CDR1 KGHSH and CDR2 LQKENI. The CDR3 loop is CASSPPDIWTEAFF. The CDR3 DNA sequence: TGTGCCAGCTCACCACCGGACATTTGGACTGAAGCTTTCTTT.

This clonotype was observed a handful of times. The gene calls are TRBV20-1 and TRBJ2-2; TRBD2 matches 7 bases. CDR1 DFQATT and CDR2 SNEGSKA come from the germline V gene (reference sequence). Trimming cost V 3 bases and J 3 bases; bases outside gene matches: 1. This CDR3 spans 13 amino acids. The CDR3 nucleotides read TGCAGTGCTAGCGGGGGGTACACCGGGGAGCTGTTTTTT. Amino acids: CSASGGYTGELFF.

V usage is TRBV4-2 and J usage is TRBJ1-2; D is unresolved. V lost 1 base and J 6 bases, leaving 6 bases between the germline ends. This CDR3 contains 12 residues. The V gene's germline CDR1 is LGHNA and CDR2 YNFKEQ. CDR3: CASSQGTDGYTF. The CDR3 nucleotides are TGTGCCAGCAGCCAAGGTACGGATGGCTACACCTTC.

This clonotype came up many times. The chain uses TRBV12-3 or TRBV12-4 and TRBJ1-2, with D possibly being TRBD1 (6 bases). The CDR3 extends over 13 amino acids. The V and J ends lost 5 bases and 8 bases respectively, with 15 bases between them. This chain's CDR3 is CASSPSGGLGYTF. The CDR3 DNA follows: TGTGCCAGCAGTCCCTCGGGGGGGCTGGGCTACACCTTC.

The V and J genes are TRBV29-1 and TRBJ2-7, with a possible D match to TRBD1 (5 bases). Trimming left V 4 bases short and J 2 bases short, with 9 bases between. The germline CDR1 and CDR2 sequences are SQVTM and ANQGSEA. The CDR3 length is 12 residues. CDR3 region: CSVVQGTYEQYF. The CDR3 DNA sequence: TGCAGCGTTGTTCAGGGCACCTACGAGCAGTACTTC.

The genes are TRBV7-2 and TRBJ1-1; D possibly corresponds to TRBD1 (5 bases). The length of the CDR3 is 14 residues. The ends were cut back, 5 bases at V and 0 bases at J, with 10 bases in the middle. Germline loops: CDR1 SGHTA, CDR2 FQGNSA. The CDR3 is CASSPRAMNTEAFF. CDR3 in DNA: TGTGCCAGCAGCCCCAGGGCGATGAACACTGAAGCTTTCTTT.

There are a few counts of this clonotype. The rearrangement joins TRBV7-8 to TRBJ2-1; 7 bases map to TRBD1. Germline V lookup: CDR1 SGHVS, CDR2 FQNEAQ. J lost 8 bases, V lost 5 bases, and 12 bases had no gene match. This CDR3 spans 15 amino acids. The CDR3 DNA reads TGTGCCAGCAGCACTGAGGGGGCGCGGTTTGATGAGCAGTTCTTC. The encoded protein is CASSTEGARFDEQFF.

The rearrangement links TRBV9 to TRBJ2-1, with 9 bases lining up with TRBD1. In germline, CDR1 is SGDLS, CDR2 YYNGEE. Germline trimming cut 3 bases from V and 9 bases from J; bases unmatched to any gene: 10. CDR3 length equals 15 residues. The CDR3 DNA follows: TGTGCCAGCAGCGCCCGGGGGACAGGGTTCAGTGAGCAGTTCTTC. Protein: CASSARGTGFSEQFF.

This clonotype was counted ten times or more. This chain links TRBV19 with TRBJ1-5, with D unclear. V was clipped by 10 bases and J by 5 bases, with 18 bases between them. Germline V CDR1 and CDR2: LNHDA, SQIVND (reference sequence). The CDR3 contains 14 residues. The CDR3 spells CATTDGVIDQPQHF. The CDR3 nucleotides read TGTGCCACCACGGACGGGGTAATAGATCAGCCCCAGCATTTT.

This clonotype was seen more than once but under ten times. The chain is built from TRBV18 and TRBJ2-7; D tentatively reads TRBD1 or TRBD2 (5 bases each). V was clipped by 4 bases and J by 6 bases, with 22 bases between them. CDR3 length: 16 amino acids. Germline V gives CDR1 KGHSH, CDR2 LQKENI. CDR3 DNA: TGTGCCAGCTCACGGGACCTCGGGACCCTGGGCGGCGAGCAGTACTTC. The encoded protein is CASSRDLGTLGGEQYF.

This clonotype was seen more than once but under ten times. This chain links TRBV7-2 with TRBJ2-1; TRBD1 aligns across 9 bases. The junction had 1 base not matched to a gene; V was cut back by 9 bases and J by 4 bases. The CDR3 totals 12 residues. Germline V gene lookup returns CDR1 SGHTA and CDR2 FQGNSA. Written as DNA, the CDR3 is TGTGCCAGTGACAGGGGGTACAATGAGCAGTTCTTC. Its protein product is CASDRGYNEQFF. Full variable domain (missing parts from reference TRBV7-2 and TRBJ2-1): GAGVSQSPSNKVTEKGKDVELRCDPISGHTALYWYRQSLGQGLEFLIYFQGNSAPDKSGLPSDRFSAERTGGSVSTLTIQRTQQEDSAVYLCASDRGYNEQFFGPGTRLTVL.

This clonotype came up many times. This chain joins TRBV5-1 and TRBJ2-7, with no clear D. This CDR3 has 15 residues. The germline V gene has CDR1 SGHRS and CDR2 YFSETQ. V lost 0 bases, J lost 1 base, and 11 bases lay in between. The CDR3 protein is CASSLGASSSYEQYF. DNA of the CDR3: TGCGCCAGCAGCTTGGGGGCTAGTAGTTCCTACGAGCAGTACTTC.

This clonotype occurred a few times. V gene TRBV11-2 combines with J gene TRBJ2-1; 7 bases are shared with TRBD2. J was trimmed by 7 bases and V by 1 base; bases with no gene match: 10. This CDR3 comprises 16 residues. The germline V gene encodes CDR1 SGHAT and CDR2 FQNNGV. The CDR3 coding sequence is TGTGCCAGCAGCTTAGTGGCTGGCGGGGGTTCAAATGAGCAGTTCTTC. It translates to CASSLVAGGGSNEQFF.

Only a few counts were recorded for this clonotype. V is TRBV28 and J is TRBJ1-1; TRBD1 might be the D (5 bases). CDR1 MDHEN and CDR2 SYDVKM come from the germline V gene. Trimming pared 5 bases from V and 7 bases from J, leaving 11 bases between. This CDR3 contains 12 residues. The CDR3 sequence is CASSVFGGEAFF. CDR3 DNA sequence: TGTGCCAGCAGTGTTTTCGGGGGTGAAGCTTTCTTT.

V is TRBV20-1 and J is TRBJ2-7, with D perhaps given as TRBD1 or TRBD2 (5 bases each). Germline CDR1 reads DFQATT; CDR2 reads SNEGSKA (reference sequence). This CDR3 is built from 13 residues. V was cut by 2 bases and J by 3 bases, with 11 bases left in between. In DNA form, the CDR3 reads TGCAGTGCTAGAAGTGGGACCTACTACGAGCAGTACTTC. This translates into CSARSGTYYEQYF.

The chain has TRBV11-2 and TRBJ2-5; maybe TRBD2 (6 bases). The germline CDR1 and CDR2 sequences are SGHAT and FQNNGV. Trimming stripped 3 bases from V and 5 bases from J, with 16 bases between. The CDR3 is 15 amino acids. The CDR3 sequence is CASSFKTSGLETQYF. CDR3 DNA sequence: TGTGCCAGCAGCTTTAAAACAAGCGGGTTGGAGACCCAGTACTTC. The entire variable domain, with the rest obtained from reference TRBV11-2 and TRBJ2-5, is as follows: EAGVAQSPRYKIIEKRQSVAFWCNPISGHATLYWYQQILGQGPKLLIQFQNNGVVDDSQLPKDRFSAERLKGVDSTLKIQPAKLEDSAVYLCASSFKTSGLETQYFGPGTRLLVL.

This clonotype was found a few times. The chain has TRBV7-6 and TRBJ2-1; a possible D gene is TRBD2 (6 bases). The germline V and J ends were trimmed by 5 bases and 3 bases, with 17 bases remaining between them. CDR3 length: 16 residues. CDR1 is SGHVS, CDR2 FNYEAQ, per germline. The CDR3 sequence is CASSLSGRGVYNEQFF. The CDR3 nucleotides read TGTGCCAGCAGCCTCTCGGGGCGGGGTGTCTACAATGAGCAGTTCTTC.

V and J are TRBV12-3 or TRBV12-4 and TRBJ2-2; 9 positions agree with TRBD1. Unmatched junction bases numbered 7, after V lost 7 bases and J lost 4 bases. There are 15 residues in the CDR3. CDR3: CASTPGTGSTGELFF. The CDR3 DNA reads TGTGCCAGCACCCCCGGGACAGGGAGCACCGGGGAGCTGTTTTTT.

As to this clonotype: Because it lacks the conserved phenylalanine or tryptophan at the end, this CDR3 is likely a read error. The chain is built from TRBV27 and TRBJ2-1; the D gene is possibly TRBD1 (6 bases). The germline V gene encodes CDR1 MNHEY and CDR2 SMNVEV (reference sequence). V lost 3 bases and J 3 bases, leaving 9 bases between the germline ends. The CDR3 spans 14 residues. CDR3 in amino acids: CASSFSRGYNEQFS. CDR3 sequence (DNA): TGTGCCAGCAGTTTTTCCAGGGGCTACAATGAGCAGTTCTCC.

The chain combines TRBV20-1 with TRBJ2-5, with 7 bases aligning to TRBD2. Trimming removed 3 bases from V and 2 bases from J; junction bases left unmatched: 12. The CDR3 contains 16 residues. Looked up from germline, CDR1 is DFQATT and CDR2 is SNEGSKA (reference sequence). As DNA, the CDR3 is TGCAGTGCTAGCTCCTTGAGGGGAGGGCCTCAAGAGACCCAGTACTTC. Amino acid sequence: CSASSLRGGPQETQYF.